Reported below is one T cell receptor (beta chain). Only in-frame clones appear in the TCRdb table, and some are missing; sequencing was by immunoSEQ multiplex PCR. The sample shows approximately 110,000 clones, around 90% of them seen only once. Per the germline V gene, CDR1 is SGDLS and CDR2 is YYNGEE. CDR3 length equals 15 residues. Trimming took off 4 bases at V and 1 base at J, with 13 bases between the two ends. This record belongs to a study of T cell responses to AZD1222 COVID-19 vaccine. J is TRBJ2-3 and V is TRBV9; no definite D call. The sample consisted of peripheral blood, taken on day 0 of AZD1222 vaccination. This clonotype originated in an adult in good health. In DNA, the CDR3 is TGTGCCAGCAGCCCGATCCGATCCCGCACAGATACGCAGTATTTT. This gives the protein CASSPIRSRTDTQYF.